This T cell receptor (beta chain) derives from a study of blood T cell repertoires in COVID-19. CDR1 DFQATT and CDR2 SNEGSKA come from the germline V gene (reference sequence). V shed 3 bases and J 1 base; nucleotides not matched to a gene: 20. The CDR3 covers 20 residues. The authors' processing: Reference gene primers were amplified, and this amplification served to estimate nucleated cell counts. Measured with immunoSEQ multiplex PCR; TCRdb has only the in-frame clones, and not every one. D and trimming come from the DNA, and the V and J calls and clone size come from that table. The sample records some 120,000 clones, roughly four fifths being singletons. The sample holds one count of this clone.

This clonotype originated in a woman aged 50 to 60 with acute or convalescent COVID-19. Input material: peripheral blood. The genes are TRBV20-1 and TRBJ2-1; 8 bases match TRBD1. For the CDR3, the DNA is TGCAGTGCTAGTATTAGGGGACAGGTATCCTATAGGCTTTCCTACAATGAGCAGTTCTTC. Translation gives CSASIRGQVSYRLSYNEQFF.